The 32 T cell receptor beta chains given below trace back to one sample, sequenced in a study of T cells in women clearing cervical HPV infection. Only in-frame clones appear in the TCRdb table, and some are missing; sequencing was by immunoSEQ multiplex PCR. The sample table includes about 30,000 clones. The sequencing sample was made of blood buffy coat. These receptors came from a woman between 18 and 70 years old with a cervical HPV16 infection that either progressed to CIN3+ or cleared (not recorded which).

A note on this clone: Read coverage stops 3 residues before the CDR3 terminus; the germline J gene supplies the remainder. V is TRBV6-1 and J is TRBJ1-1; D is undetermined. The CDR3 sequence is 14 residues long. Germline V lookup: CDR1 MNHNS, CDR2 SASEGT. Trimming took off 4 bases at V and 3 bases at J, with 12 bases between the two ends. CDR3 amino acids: CASSAKLRDTEAFF. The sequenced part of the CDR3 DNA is TGTGCCAGCAGTGCGAAACTTCGGGACACTGAA.

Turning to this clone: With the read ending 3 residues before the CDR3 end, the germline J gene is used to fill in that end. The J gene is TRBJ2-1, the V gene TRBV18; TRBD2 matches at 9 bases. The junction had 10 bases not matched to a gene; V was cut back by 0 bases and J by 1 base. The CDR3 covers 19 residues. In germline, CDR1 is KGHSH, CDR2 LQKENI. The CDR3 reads CASSPPRLAGRISYNEQFF. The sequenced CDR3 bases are TGTGCCAGCTCACCACCGAGGCTAGCGGGAAGAATATCCTACAATGAG.

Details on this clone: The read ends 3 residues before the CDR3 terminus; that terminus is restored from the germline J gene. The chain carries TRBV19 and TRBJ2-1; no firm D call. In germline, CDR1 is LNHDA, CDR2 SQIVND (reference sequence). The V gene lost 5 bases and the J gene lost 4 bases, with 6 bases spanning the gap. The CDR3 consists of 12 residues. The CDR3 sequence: CASSLTYNEQFF. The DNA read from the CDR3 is TGTGCCAGTAGTTTAACTTACAATGAG.

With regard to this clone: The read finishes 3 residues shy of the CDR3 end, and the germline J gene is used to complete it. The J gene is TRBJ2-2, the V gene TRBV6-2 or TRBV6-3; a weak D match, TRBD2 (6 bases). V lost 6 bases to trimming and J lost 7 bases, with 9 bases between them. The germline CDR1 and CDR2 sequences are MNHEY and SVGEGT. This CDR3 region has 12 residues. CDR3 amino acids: CASSPEGGELFF. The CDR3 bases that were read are TGTGCCAGCAGCCCGGAGGGCGGGGAG.

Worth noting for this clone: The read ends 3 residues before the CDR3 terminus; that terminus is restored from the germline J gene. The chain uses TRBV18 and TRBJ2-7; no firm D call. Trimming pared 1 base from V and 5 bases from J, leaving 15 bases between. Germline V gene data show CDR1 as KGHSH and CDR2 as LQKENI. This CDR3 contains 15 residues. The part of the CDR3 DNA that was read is TGTGCCAGCTCACCACGACACCCGCCAGGCGACGAG. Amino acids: CASSPRHPPGDE. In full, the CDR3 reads CASSPRHPPGDEQYF.

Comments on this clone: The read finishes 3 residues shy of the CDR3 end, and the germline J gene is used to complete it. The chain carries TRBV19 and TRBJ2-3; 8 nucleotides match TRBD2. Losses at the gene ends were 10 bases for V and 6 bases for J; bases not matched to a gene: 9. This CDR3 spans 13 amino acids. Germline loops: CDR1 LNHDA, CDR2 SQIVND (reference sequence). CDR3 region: CATTVSGGDTQYF. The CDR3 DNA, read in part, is TGTGCCACCACGGTTTCGGGGGGGGATACG.

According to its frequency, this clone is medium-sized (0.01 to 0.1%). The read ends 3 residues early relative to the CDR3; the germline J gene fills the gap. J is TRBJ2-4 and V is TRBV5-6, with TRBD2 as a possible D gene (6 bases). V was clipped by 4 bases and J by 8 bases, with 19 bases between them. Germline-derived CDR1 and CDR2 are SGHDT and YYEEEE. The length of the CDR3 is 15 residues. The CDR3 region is CASSPGGGRMDIQYF. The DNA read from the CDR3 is TGTGCCAGCAGCCCAGGAGGAGGGCGCATGGACATT. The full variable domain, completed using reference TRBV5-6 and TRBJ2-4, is DAGVTQSPTHLIKTRGQQVTLRCSPKSGHDTVSWYQQALGQGPQFIFQYYEEEERQRGNFPDRFSGHQFPNYSSELNVNALLLGDSALYLCASSPGGGRMDIQYFGAGTRLSVL.

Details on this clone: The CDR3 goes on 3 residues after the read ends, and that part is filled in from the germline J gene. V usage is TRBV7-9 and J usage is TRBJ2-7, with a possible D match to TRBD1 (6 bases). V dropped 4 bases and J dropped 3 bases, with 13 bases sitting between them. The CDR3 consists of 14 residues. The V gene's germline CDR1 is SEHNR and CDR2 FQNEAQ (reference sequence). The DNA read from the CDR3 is TGTGCCAGCAGCTCTTGGACAGAGAACTACGAG. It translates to CASSSWTENYE. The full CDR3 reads CASSSWTENYEQYF.

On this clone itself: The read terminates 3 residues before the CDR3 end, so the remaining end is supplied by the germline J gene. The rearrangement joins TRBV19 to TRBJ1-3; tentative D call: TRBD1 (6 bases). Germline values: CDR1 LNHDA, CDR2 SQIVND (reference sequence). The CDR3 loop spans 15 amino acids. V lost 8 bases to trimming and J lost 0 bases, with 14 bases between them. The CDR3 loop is CASQGGSGSGNTIYF. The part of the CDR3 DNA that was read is TGTGCCAGTCAAGGGGGTTCCGGCTCTGGAAACACC.

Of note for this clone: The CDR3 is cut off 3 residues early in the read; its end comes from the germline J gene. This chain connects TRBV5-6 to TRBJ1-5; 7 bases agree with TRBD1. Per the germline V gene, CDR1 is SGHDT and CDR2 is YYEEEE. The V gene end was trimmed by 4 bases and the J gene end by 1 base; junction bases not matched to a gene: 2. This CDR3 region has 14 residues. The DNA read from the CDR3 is TGTGCCAGCAGCATACAGGGGAGCAATCAGCCC. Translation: CASSIQGSNQP. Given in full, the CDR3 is CASSIQGSNQPQHF.

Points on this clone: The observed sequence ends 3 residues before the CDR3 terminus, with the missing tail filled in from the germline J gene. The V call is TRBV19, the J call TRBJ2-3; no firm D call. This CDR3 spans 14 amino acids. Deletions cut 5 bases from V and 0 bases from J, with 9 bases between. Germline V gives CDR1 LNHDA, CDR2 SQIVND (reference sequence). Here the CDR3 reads CASSRSESTDTQYF. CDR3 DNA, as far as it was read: TGTGCCAGTAGTCGGAGCGAGAGCACAGATACG.

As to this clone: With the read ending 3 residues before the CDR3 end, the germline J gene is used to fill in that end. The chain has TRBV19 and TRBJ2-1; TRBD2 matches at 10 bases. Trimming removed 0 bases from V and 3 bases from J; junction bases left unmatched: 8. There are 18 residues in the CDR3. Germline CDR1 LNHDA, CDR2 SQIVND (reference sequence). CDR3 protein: CASSIDRTSGVLYNEQFF. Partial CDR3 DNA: TGTGCCAGTAGTATAGATCGCACTAGCGGGGTACTCTACAATGAG.

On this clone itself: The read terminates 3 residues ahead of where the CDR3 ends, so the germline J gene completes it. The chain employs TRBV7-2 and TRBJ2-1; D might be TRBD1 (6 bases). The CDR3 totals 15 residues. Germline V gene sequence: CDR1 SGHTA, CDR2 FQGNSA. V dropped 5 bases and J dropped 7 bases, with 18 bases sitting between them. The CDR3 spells CASSRQPVTGNEQFF. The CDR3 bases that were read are TGTGCCAGCAGCAGACAGCCCGTGACAGGTAATGAG.

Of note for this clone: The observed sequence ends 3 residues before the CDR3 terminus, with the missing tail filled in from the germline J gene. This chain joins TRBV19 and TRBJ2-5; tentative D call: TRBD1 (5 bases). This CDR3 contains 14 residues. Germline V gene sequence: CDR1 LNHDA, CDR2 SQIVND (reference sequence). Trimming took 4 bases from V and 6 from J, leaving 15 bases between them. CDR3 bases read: TGTGCCAGTAGTAGTCAGGGAACCTCGAAGACC. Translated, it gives CASSSQGTSKT. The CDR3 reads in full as CASSSQGTSKTQYF.

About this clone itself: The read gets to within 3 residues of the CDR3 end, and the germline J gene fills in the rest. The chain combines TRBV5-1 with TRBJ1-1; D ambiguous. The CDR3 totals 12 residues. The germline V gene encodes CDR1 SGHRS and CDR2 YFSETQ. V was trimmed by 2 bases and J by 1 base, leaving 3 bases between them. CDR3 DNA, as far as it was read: TGCGCCAGCAGCTTCGGGAACACTGAA. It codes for CASSFGNTE. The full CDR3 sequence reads CASSFGNTEAFF.

Incomplete CDR3 DNA: TGTGCCACCAGCAGAGATGGAAGAGGGTCTGGGGAGACC. This encodes CATSRDGRGSGET. The full CDR3 protein reads CATSRDGRGSGETQYF. This rearrangement joins TRBV15 to TRBJ2-5; the D gene is possibly TRBD2 (5 bases). The missing CDR3 end, 3 residues past where the read stops, is filled in from the germline J gene. Germline CDR1 and CDR2: LNHNV and YYDKDF (reference sequence). The CDR3 is made up of 16 amino acids. The V end lost 0 bases, the J end lost 5 bases, and 16 bases lay between the germline ends.

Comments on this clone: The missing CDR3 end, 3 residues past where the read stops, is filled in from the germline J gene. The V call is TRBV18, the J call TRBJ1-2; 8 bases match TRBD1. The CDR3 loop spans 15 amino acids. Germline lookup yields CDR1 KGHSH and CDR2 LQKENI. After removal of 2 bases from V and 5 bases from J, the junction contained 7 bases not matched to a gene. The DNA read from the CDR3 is TGTGCCAGCTCACCAGGCAGGGGGCAACCTTATGGC. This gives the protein CASSPGRGQPYG. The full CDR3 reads CASSPGRGQPYGYTF. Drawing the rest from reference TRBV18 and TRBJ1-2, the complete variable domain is NAGVMQNPRHLVRRRGQEARLRCSPMKGHSHVYWYRQLPEEGLKFMVYLQKENIIDESGMPKERFSAEFPKEGPSILRIQQVVRGDSAAYFCASSPGRGQPYGYTFGSGTRLTVV.

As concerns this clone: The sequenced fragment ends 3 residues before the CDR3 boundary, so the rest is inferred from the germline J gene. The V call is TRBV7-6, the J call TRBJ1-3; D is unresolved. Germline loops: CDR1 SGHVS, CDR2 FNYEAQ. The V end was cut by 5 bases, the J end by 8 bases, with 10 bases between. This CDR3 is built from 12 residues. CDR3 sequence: CASSLTGDTIYF. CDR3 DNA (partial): TGTGCCAGCAGCCTCACCGGGGACACC.

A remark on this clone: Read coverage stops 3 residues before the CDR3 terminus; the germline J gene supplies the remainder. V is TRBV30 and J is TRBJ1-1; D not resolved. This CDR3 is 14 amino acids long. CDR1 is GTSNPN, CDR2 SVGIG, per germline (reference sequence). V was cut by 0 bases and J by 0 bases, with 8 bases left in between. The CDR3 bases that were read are TGTGCCTGGAGTGTATATAGGGTGAACACTGAA. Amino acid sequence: CAWSVYRVNTE. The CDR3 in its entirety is CAWSVYRVNTEAFF. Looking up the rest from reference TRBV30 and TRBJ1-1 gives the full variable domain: SQTIHQWPATLVQPVGSPLSLECTVEGTSNPNLYWYRQAAGRGLQLLFYSVGIGQISSEVPQNLSASRPQDRQFILSSKKLLLSDSGFYLCAWSVYRVNTEAFFGQGTRLTVV.

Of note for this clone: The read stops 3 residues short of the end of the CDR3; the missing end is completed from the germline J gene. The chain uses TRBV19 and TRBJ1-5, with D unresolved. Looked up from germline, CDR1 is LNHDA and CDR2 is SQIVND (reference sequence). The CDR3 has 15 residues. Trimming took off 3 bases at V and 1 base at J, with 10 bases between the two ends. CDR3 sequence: CASSMRPVSNQPQHF. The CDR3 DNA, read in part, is TGTGCCAGTAGTATGAGGCCAGTCAGCAATCAGCCC. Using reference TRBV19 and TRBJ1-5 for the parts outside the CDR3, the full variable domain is DGGITQSPKYLFRKEGQNVTLSCEQNLNHDAMYWYRQDPGQGLRLIYYSQIVNDFQKGDIAEGYSVSREKKESFPLTVTSAQKNPTAFYLCASSMRPVSNQPQHFGDGTRLSIL.

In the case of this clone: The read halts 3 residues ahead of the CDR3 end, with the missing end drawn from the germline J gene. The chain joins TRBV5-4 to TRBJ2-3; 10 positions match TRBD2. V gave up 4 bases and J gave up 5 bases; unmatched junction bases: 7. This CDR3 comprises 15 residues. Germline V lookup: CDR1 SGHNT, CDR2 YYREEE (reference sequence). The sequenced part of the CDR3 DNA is TGTGCCAGCAGCGCTAGCGGGGGTAGGGTAGATACG. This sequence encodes CASSASGGRVDT. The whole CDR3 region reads CASSASGGRVDTQYF.

CDR3 loop: CAWSVGQGFGEKLFF. CDR3 DNA (partial): TGTGCCTGGAGTGTAGGGCAGGGCTTCGGTGAAAAA. V gene TRBV30 combines with J gene TRBJ1-4; TRBD1 is a possible D gene (5 bases). The missing CDR3 end, 3 residues past where the read stops, is filled in from the germline J gene. Germline V gives CDR1 GTSNPN, CDR2 SVGIG (reference sequence). Trimming shortened V by 0 bases and J by 7 bases, and 15 bases separated the two germline ends. The CDR3 has 15 amino acids.

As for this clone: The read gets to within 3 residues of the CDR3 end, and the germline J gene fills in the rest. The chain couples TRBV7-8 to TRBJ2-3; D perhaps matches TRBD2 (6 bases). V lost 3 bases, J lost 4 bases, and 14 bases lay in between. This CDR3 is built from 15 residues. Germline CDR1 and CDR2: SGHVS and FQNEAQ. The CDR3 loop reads CASSFRGSDADTQYF. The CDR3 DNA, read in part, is TGTGCCAGCAGCTTTCGGGGGAGCGACGCAGATACG.

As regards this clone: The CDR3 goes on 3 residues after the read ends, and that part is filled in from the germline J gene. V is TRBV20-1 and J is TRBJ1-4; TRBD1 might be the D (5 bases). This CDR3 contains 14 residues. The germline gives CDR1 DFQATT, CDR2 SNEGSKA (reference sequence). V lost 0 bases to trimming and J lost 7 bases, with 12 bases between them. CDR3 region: CSARDVAGPEKLFF. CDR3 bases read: TGCAGTGCTAGAGATGTGGCAGGGCCTGAAAAA.

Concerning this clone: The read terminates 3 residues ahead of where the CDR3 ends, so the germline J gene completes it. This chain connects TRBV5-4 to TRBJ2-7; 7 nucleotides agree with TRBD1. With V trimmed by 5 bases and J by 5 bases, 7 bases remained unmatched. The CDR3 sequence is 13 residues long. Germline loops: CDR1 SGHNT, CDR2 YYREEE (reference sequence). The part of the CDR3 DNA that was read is TGTGCCAGCAGTTTTCAGGGGGTTGACGAG. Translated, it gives CASSFQGVDE. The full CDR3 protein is CASSFQGVDEQYF.

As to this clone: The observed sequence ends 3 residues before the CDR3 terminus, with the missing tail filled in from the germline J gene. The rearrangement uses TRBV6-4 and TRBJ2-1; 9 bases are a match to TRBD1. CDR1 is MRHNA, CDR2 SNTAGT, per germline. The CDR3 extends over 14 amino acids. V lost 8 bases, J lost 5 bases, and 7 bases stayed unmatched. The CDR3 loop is CASGRTGEDNEQFF. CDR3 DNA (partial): TGTGCCAGCGGAAGGACAGGGGAAGACAATGAG.

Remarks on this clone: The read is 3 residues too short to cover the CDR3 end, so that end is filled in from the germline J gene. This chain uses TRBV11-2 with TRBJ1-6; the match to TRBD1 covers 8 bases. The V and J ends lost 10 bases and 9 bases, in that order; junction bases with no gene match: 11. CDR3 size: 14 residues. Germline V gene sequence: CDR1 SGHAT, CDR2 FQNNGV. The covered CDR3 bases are TGTGCCACCGCAGCTCAGGGGGCGGGTTCACCC. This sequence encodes CATAAQGAGSP. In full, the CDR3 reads CATAAQGAGSPLHF.

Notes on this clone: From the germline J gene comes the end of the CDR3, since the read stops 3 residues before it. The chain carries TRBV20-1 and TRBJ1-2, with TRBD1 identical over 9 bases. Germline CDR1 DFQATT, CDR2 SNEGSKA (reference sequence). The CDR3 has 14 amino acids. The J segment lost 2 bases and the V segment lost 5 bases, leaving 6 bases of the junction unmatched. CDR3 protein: CSASPGQGNYGYTF. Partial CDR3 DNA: TGCAGTGCTTCCCCGGGACAGGGCAACTATGGC.

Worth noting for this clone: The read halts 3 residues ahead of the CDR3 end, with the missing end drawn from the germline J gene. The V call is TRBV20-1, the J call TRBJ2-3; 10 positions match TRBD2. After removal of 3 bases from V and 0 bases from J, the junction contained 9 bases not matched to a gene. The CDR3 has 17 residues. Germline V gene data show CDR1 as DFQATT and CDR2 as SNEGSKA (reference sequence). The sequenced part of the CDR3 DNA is TGCAGTGCTAGTTCTTTCGAGCGGGGGGGAAGCACAGATACG. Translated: CSASSFERGGSTDT. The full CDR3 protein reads CSASSFERGGSTDTQYF.

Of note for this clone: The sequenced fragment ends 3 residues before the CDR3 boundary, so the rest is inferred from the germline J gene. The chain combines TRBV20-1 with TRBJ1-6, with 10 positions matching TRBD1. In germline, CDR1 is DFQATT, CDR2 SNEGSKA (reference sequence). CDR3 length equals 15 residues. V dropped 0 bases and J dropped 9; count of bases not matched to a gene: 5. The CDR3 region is CSARDTGTGASPLHF. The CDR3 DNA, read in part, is TGCAGTGCTAGAGACACCGGGACAGGGGCTTCACCC.

CDR3: CASSARGLGANVLTF. The DNA read from the CDR3 is TGTGCCAGCAGCGCCAGGGGGCTTGGGGCCAACGTC. The J gene is TRBJ2-6, the V gene TRBV7-2; 8 nucleotides match TRBD1. The DNA ends 3 residues before the CDR3 does, and the rest of the CDR3 is filled in from the germline J gene. Germline V gene lookup returns CDR1 SGHTA and CDR2 FQGNSA. V lost 5 bases, J lost 3 bases, and 3 bases stayed unmatched. The CDR3 totals 15 residues.

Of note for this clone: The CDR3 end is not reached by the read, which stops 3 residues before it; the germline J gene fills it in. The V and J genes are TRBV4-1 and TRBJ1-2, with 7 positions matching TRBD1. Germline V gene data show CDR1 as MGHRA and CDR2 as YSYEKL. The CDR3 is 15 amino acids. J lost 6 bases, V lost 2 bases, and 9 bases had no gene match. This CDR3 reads CASSQPEQGKDGYTF. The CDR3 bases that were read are TGCGCCAGCAGCCAACCGGAACAGGGGAAGGATGGC.